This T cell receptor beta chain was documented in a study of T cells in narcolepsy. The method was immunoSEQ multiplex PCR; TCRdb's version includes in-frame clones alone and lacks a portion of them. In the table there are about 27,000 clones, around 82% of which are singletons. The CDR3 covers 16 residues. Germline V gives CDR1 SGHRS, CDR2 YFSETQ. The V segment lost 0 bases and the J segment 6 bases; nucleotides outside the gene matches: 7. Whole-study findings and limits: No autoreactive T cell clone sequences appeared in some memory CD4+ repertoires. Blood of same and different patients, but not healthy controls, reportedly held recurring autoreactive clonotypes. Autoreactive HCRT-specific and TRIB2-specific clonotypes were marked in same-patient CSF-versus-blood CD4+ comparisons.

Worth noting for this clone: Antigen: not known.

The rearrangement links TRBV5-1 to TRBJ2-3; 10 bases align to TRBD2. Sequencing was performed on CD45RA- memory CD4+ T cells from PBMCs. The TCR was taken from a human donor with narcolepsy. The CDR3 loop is CASSLESGGARDTQYF. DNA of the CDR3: TGCGCCAGCAGCTTGGAAAGCGGGGGGGCGAGGGATACGCAGTATTTT.